This T cell receptor (beta chain) was identified during a study of blood T cells in healthy people across ages. Per the germline V gene, CDR1 is DFQATT and CDR2 is SNEGSKA (reference sequence). Trimming shortened V by 6 bases and J by 9 bases, and 15 bases separated the two germline ends. The CDR3 extends over 12 amino acids. A second PCR, run for roughly 7 to 11 cycles, used a sample-barcoded 5' primer plus a J-beta primer mix. One entry per CDR3 protein results from TCRdb running MiXCR on the 5' RACE reads. The data contain about a million distinct CDR3 sequences, roughly half of them singletons. Sequenced material: blood. This chain links TRBV20-1 with TRBJ2-1; D is undetermined. This TCR derives from a woman between 55 and 75 years old in good health. In nucleotides, the CDR3 is TGCAGTGCCCTATATGATAACAGTGAGCAGTTCTTC. The encoded protein is CSALYDNSEQFF.